Below, 20 T cell receptor beta chains from the same sample are listed, as sequenced in a study of beta chain features in type 1 diabetes. Since all of the isolated RNA was reverse transcribed, expressed TCRB transcripts were what got sequenced. Some clones are missing from TCRdb's copy, which holds only in-frame ones; the method was immunoSEQ multiplex PCR. Here the sample spans about 150,000 clones, 11% being singletons. The source material was central memory CD4+ T cells from blood. These receptor sequences come from a man aged 18 to 30 in good health.

This chain links TRBV21-1 with TRBJ2-7; the table's D call, TRBD1, has no DNA check behind it. TRBV21-1 is a known pseudogene. The CDR3 is made up of 13 amino acids. This CDR3 is CASSNTGSYEQYF. Here the CDR3 DNA reads TGTGCCAGCAGCAATACAGGGAGCTACGAGCAGTACTTC.

The rearrangement joins TRBV7-2 to TRBJ2-1, with TRBD2 matching over 10 bases. Germline CDR1 is SGHTA and CDR2 is FQGNSA. The CDR3 sequence is 15 residues long. V was pared by 0 bases and J by 4 bases, with 0 bases of the junction left unmatched. CDR3 nucleotides: TGTGCCAGCAGCTTAGCACTAGCGGGGTACAATGAGCAGTTCTTC. It translates to CASSLALAGYNEQFF.

The table lists this clone with a few counts. The chain carries TRBV7-3 and TRBJ2-1; a possible D gene is TRBD2 (7 bases). Germline assignment: CDR1 SGHTA and CDR2 FQGTGA. V was shortened by 4 bases and J by 7 bases, with 14 bases between the two germline ends. The CDR3 sequence is 14 residues long. The CDR3 here is CASSSPRGRNEQFF. In DNA form, the CDR3 reads TGTGCCAGCAGCTCCCCGCGGGGGCGTAATGAGCAGTTCTTC.

V usage is TRBV18 and J usage is TRBJ1-2, with D unresolved. Per the germline V gene, CDR1 is KGHSH and CDR2 is LQKENI. Trimming removed 0 bases at V and 8 bases at J, with 19 bases between. This CDR3 is built from 16 residues. CDR3 nucleotides: TGTGCCAGCTCACCACCGAAGACACCCCAAATGAGCGGCTACACCTTC. This gives the protein CASSPPKTPQMSGYTF.

The chain joins TRBV29-1 to TRBJ1-2; 12 bases agree with TRBD1. Germline V gene sequence: CDR1 SQVTM, CDR2 ANQGSEA. CDR3 length equals 15 residues. V was clipped by 7 bases and J by 5 bases; unmatched bases: 11. The CDR3 coding sequence is TGCAGCGACGCCCCCGGGACAGGGGGCGGGTATGGCTACACCTTC. It specifies CSDAPGTGGGYGYTF.

A note on this clone: A far more abundant clone sits one base away, making this likely a read error. This chain connects TRBV30 to TRBJ2-6; D is unclear. There are 13 residues in the CDR3. Germline V gene sequence: CDR1 GTSNPN, CDR2 SVGIG (reference sequence). Trimming took 4 bases from V and 9 from J, leaving 13 bases between them. The CDR3 DNA is TGTGCCTGGACAGAGCCCCTTCGCAACGTCCTGACTTTC. It translates to CAWTEPLRNVLTF.

This chain links TRBV9 with TRBJ2-2; TRBD2 matches 10 bases. This CDR3 contains 18 residues. From germline, CDR1 is SGDLS and CDR2 YYNGEE. V lost 4 bases, J lost 5 bases, and 14 bases stayed unmatched. CDR3 nucleotides: TGTGCCAGCAGCCCGGGAGTTGGTAGCGGGAGGAGGACCGGGGAGCTGTTTTTT. Translating gives CASSPGVGSGRRTGELFF. Supplemented by reference TRBV9 and TRBJ2-2, the full variable domain reads DSGVTQTPKHLITATGQRVTLRCSPRSGDLSVYWYQQSLDQGLQFLIQYYNGEERAKGNILERFSAQQFPDLHSELNLSSLELGDSALYFCASSPGVGSGRRTGELFFGEGSRLTVL.

The rearrangement joins TRBV9 to TRBJ2-3, with a tentative D call TRBD1 (5 bases). Trimming removed 0 bases at V and 10 bases at J, with 12 bases between. Germline values: CDR1 SGDLS, CDR2 YYNGEE. CDR3 length equals 13 residues. CDR3 in amino acids: CASSVGWQGPQYF. In nucleotides, the CDR3 is TGTGCCAGCAGCGTAGGCTGGCAGGGTCCGCAGTATTTT.

This clone was seen a few times. The rearrangement uses TRBV5-4 and TRBJ2-1; D is ambiguous. The CDR3 runs to 14 residues. From germline, CDR1 is SGHNT and CDR2 YYREEE (reference sequence). Trimming removed 0 bases from V and 6 bases from J, with 10 bases in between. The CDR3 is CASSLAGRFNEQFF. The CDR3 DNA follows: TGTGCCAGCAGCTTGGCCGGACGCTTCAATGAGCAGTTCTTC.

This clone was seen only a few times. The CDR3 spells CASGRNQETQYF. The CDR3 DNA reads as TGTGCCAGCGGAAGGAACCAAGAGACCCAGTACTTC. The V gene is TRBV6-5, the J gene TRBJ2-5; D not resolved. The ends were cut back, 8 bases at V and 0 bases at J, with 7 bases in the middle. CDR1 and CDR2 (germline): MNHEY, SVGAGI. The CDR3 is 12 amino acids.

The chain carries TRBV28 and TRBJ2-7; D is uncertain. This CDR3 has 12 amino acids. The germline V gene has CDR1 MDHEN and CDR2 SYDVKM. Trimming took off 8 bases at V and 4 bases at J, with 12 bases between the two ends. The DNA for the CDR3 is TGTGCCAGCGGCCCGCCCCCTTACGAGCAGTACTTC. It is translated as CASGPPPYEQYF.

The chain couples TRBV7-2 to TRBJ2-7; D is perhaps TRBD2 (5 bases). With 5 bases removed from V and 0 bases from J, the gap between germline ends came to 11 bases. Germline V CDR1 and CDR2: SGHTA, FQGNSA. The CDR3 covers 14 residues. The CDR3 sequence: CASSPMTNSYEQYF. CDR3 sequence (DNA): TGTGCCAGCAGCCCAATGACTAACTCCTACGAGCAGTACTTC.

The table lists this clone with a few counts. The rearrangement joins TRBV18 to TRBJ2-3, with D uncertain. The germline V gene has CDR1 KGHSH and CDR2 LQKENI. V lost 0 bases, J lost 2 bases, and 12 bases lay in between. This CDR3 is 16 amino acids long. DNA for the CDR3: TGTGCCAGCTCACCACCGGCCAATAGGGACACAGATACGCAGTATTTT. It is translated as CASSPPANRDTDTQYF.

This clone was recorded many times. The V gene is TRBV18, the J gene TRBJ2-3, with TRBD1 matching 9 bases. From germline, CDR1 is KGHSH and CDR2 LQKENI. V lost 6 bases and J lost 1; bases outside the gene matches: 5. This CDR3 is 15 amino acids long. Written as DNA, the CDR3 is TGTGCCAGCTCCCCTTGGACAGGGGGCACAGATACGCAGTATTTT. Protein sequence: CASSPWTGGTDTQYF.

This chain links TRBV2 with TRBJ2-7, with 7 bases matching TRBD1. Germline CDR1 is SNHLY and CDR2 is FYNNEI. The CDR3 loop spans 13 amino acids. Germline trimming cut 5 bases from V and 6 bases from J; bases unmatched to any gene: 7. This CDR3 reads CASSQETGSEQYF. In DNA, the CDR3 is TGTGCCAGCAGTCAAGAGACAGGGAGCGAGCAGTACTTC.

V gene TRBV4-3 combines with J gene TRBJ1-2; D remains ambiguous. The germline V gene has CDR1 LGHNA and CDR2 YSLEER. Trimming pared 0 bases from V and 0 bases from J, leaving 5 bases between. This CDR3 contains 14 residues. CDR3 sequence (DNA): TGCGCCAGCAGCCAAGAACCAGCTAACTATGGCTACACCTTC. Translated, it gives CASSQEPANYGYTF.

V is TRBV28 and J is TRBJ1-6; D possibly corresponds to TRBD1 (5 bases). The V end lost 8 bases, the J end lost 7 bases, and 18 bases lay between the germline ends. The CDR3 extends over 15 amino acids. Germline V gives CDR1 MDHEN, CDR2 SYDVKM. This CDR3 reads CASVGTSPPNSPLHF. The CDR3 DNA sequence: TGTGCCAGCGTAGGGACCTCTCCGCCCAATTCACCCCTCCACTTT.

This clone was seen only a few times. The chain uses TRBV19 and TRBJ2-6, with D possibly matching TRBD2 (5 bases). Between the trimmed V and J ends, which lost 7 bases and 2 bases, there was a span of 15 bases. The CDR3 is 16 residues long. Germline V gene sequence: CDR1 LNHDA, CDR2 SQIVND (reference sequence). The CDR3, as DNA: TGTGCCAGTACCGGAGGTACGTCGGCTGGGGCCAACGTCCTGACTTTC. It is translated as CASTGGTSAGANVLTF. Looking up the rest from reference TRBV19 and TRBJ2-6 gives the full variable domain: DGGITQSPKYLFRKEGQNVTLSCEQNLNHDAMYWYRQDPGQGLRLIYYSQIVNDFQKGDIAEGYSVSREKKESFPLTVTSAQKNPTAFYLCASTGGTSAGANVLTFGAGSRLTVL.

This clone was seen a few times. CDR3 nucleotide sequence: TGCGCCAGCAGCTTGACAGGGCCACTCTCTGGAAACACCATATATTTT. Its translation is CASSLTGPLSGNTIYF. This chain joins TRBV5-1 and TRBJ1-3; tentative D call: TRBD1 (6 bases). V lost 1 base and J 0 bases, leaving 11 bases between the germline ends. CDR1 is SGHRS, CDR2 YFSETQ, per germline. This CDR3 region has 16 residues.

The DNA of the CDR3 is TGCAGCGTTGCCGGGTTCGGGCGAGAGACCCAGTACTTC. Translating it yields CSVAGFGRETQYF. This rearrangement joins TRBV29-1 to TRBJ2-5; D unresolved. Germline assignment: CDR1 SQVTM and CDR2 ANQGSEA. The CDR3 has 13 amino acids. The V and J ends lost 4 bases and 4 bases respectively, with 13 bases between them.